A single sample is the source of the 14 T cell receptor beta chains below, sequenced in a study of T cells in Graves' hyperthyroidism and ophthalmopathy. Amplified TCR beta CDR3 regions derived from RNA transcripts. RT-PCR in the first round (using the HTBI primer set) targeted the TCR CDR3. Using its own MiXCR run on the multiplex PCR reads, TCRdb lists one record per CDR3 protein. The sample lists around 250,000 distinct CDR3 sequences; 24% were seen once. Specimen: blood. The receptors were gathered from a woman aged 40 to 50 with Graves' ophthalmopathy.

In its sample, this clonotype was seen many times. The chain combines TRBV20-1 with TRBJ1-2; TRBD1 aligns across 8 bases. Looked up from germline, CDR1 is DFQATT and CDR2 is SNEGSKA (reference sequence). CDR3 length: 12 amino acids. The V gene end was trimmed by 5 bases and the J gene end by 4 bases; junction bases not matched to a gene: 3. The CDR3, as DNA: TGCAGTGCTCCTGACAGGGGCTATGGCTACACCTTC. Translating it yields CSAPDRGYGYTF.

The chain uses TRBV29-1 and TRBJ1-1; perhaps TRBD1 as D (5 bases). CDR3 length: 13 amino acids. Trimming left V 4 bases short and J 1 base short, with 10 bases between. The germline CDR1 and CDR2 sequences are SQVTM and ANQGSEA. The CDR3 nucleotides are TGCAGCGTTGCTTTGCAGGGGAACACTGAAGCTTTCTTT. This encodes CSVALQGNTEAFF.

This clonotype has ten or more counts. The rearrangement links TRBV28 to TRBJ2-5; possibly TRBD2 for D (6 bases). The germline V gene has CDR1 MDHEN and CDR2 SYDVKM. The V end was cut by 3 bases, the J end by 1 base, with 15 bases between. The CDR3 is made up of 16 amino acids. The CDR3 nucleotides are TGTGCCAGCAGTTTCGGCGGGGCGGTGTTCCAAGAGACCCAGTACTTC. It codes for CASSFGGAVFQETQYF. The whole variable domain, remainder taken from reference TRBV28 and TRBJ2-5, is DVKVTQSSRYLVKRTGEKVFLECVQDMDHENMFWYRQDPGLGLRLIYFSYDVKMKEKGDIPEGYSVSREKKERFSLILESASTNQTSMYLCASSFGGAVFQETQYFGPGTRLLVL.

This clonotype was recorded at least ten times. The rearrangement links TRBV10-3 to TRBJ2-2; 10 bases match TRBD1. CDR1 and CDR2 (germline): ENHRY, SYGVKD. The CDR3 is 13 residues long. V gave up 11 bases and J gave up 4 bases; unmatched junction bases: 4. The CDR3: CALRQGATGELFF. Here the CDR3 DNA reads TGTGCCCTGAGACAGGGGGCCACCGGGGAGCTGTTTTTT.

This clonotype was recorded at least ten times. The chain joins TRBV20-1 to TRBJ1-5; unclear D gene. Trimming took off 2 bases at V and 2 bases at J, with 7 bases between the two ends. Germline CDR1 is DFQATT and CDR2 is SNEGSKA (reference sequence). This CDR3 comprises 13 residues. The CDR3 region is CSARRSGNQPQHF. CDR3 coding DNA: TGCAGTGCTAGACGCTCAGGCAATCAGCCCCAGCATTTT.

This clonotype came up many times. The chain recombines TRBV6-2 or TRBV6-3 with TRBJ2-2, with 11 bases that match TRBD2. Germline CDR1 is MNHEY and CDR2 is SVGEGT. Unmatched junction bases numbered 10, after V lost 6 bases and J lost 4 bases. The CDR3 runs to 17 residues. DNA for the CDR3: TGTGCCAGCAGCCTTCACCTTAGCGGGAGGGGCACCGGGGAGCTGTTTTTT. Its protein is CASSLHLSGRGTGELFF.

Only a few counts were recorded for this clonotype. The rearrangement uses TRBV30 and TRBJ1-2; TRBD1 matches 7 bases. The CDR3 is made up of 13 amino acids. Germline V lookup: CDR1 GTSNPN, CDR2 SVGIG (reference sequence). V was clipped by 3 bases and J by 4 bases; unmatched bases: 5. The CDR3 DNA sequence: TGTGCCTGGAGAGGAGGGGGCGTCTATGGCTACACCTTC. Translation: CAWRGGGVYGYTF.

The table lists this clonotype with many counts. CDR3 protein: CAWSVGGGGADTQYF. Here the CDR3 DNA reads TGTGCCTGGAGTGTAGGGGGCGGGGGGGCAGATACGCAGTATTTT. V gene TRBV30 combines with J gene TRBJ2-3; 9 bases map to TRBD2. CDR1 and CDR2 (germline): GTSNPN, SVGIG (reference sequence). V gave up 0 bases and J gave up 4 bases; unmatched junction bases: 5. The CDR3 is 15 residues long. Drawing the rest from reference TRBV30 and TRBJ2-3, the complete variable domain is SQTIHQWPATLVQPVGSPLSLECTVEGTSNPNLYWYRQAAGRGLQLLFYSVGIGQISSEVPQNLSASRPQDRQFILSSKKLLLSDSGFYLCAWSVGGGGADTQYFGPGTRLTVL.

CDR3 DNA sequence: TGTGCCAGCAGACAAACGACAGCGAACACTGAAGCTTTCTTT. Residues: CASRQTTANTEAFF. The rearrangement uses TRBV6-1 and TRBJ1-1; tentative D call: TRBD1 (5 bases). From germline, CDR1 is MNHNS and CDR2 SASEGT. The V end was cut by 6 bases, the J end by 1 base, with 12 bases between. The CDR3 is made up of 14 amino acids.

This clonotype was picked up many times. This chain uses TRBV20-1 with TRBJ1-6; a possible D gene is TRBD1 (5 bases). V was shortened by 5 bases and J by 7 bases, with 12 bases between the two germline ends. The germline gives CDR1 DFQATT, CDR2 SNEGSKA (reference sequence). The CDR3 contains 13 residues. CDR3 sequence: CSAPGPANSPLHF. DNA of the CDR3: TGCAGTGCTCCGGGACCCGCGAATTCACCCCTCCACTTT.

Details on this clonotype: The junction departs from the called germline gene at one end, perhaps through a read error. The chain uses TRBV7-3 and TRBJ2-7, with 11 bases that match TRBD2. CDR1 is SGHTA and CDR2 is FQGTGA in the germline V gene. This CDR3 is 18 amino acids long. CDR3 nucleotides: TGTGCCAGCAGCGTAACCGGGACTAGCGGTCTTACCCGGGTCGAGCAGTACTTC. This gives the protein CASSVTGTSGLTRVEQYF.

Ten or more counts support this clonotype. The rearrangement links TRBV5-1 to TRBJ1-1; maybe TRBD1 (5 bases). Germline CDR1 is SGHRS and CDR2 is YFSETQ. The CDR3 totals 15 residues. The V and J ends lost 0 bases and 0 bases respectively, with 9 bases between them. The CDR3 region has the DNA TGCGCCAGCAGCTTGGACGGGGGGGTGAACACTGAAGCTTTCTTT. Protein: CASSLDGGVNTEAFF. Full variable domain (outside the CDR3, taken from reference TRBV5-1 and TRBJ1-1): KAGVTQTPRYLIKTRGQQVTLSCSPISGHRSVSWYQQTPGQGLQFLFEYFSETQRNKGNFPGRFSGRQFSNSRSEMNVSTLELGDSALYLCASSLDGGVNTEAFFGQGTRLTVV.

This clonotype has ten or more counts. This CDR3 is CASSYPGGANEQYF. The CDR3 nucleotides read TGTGCCAGCAGTTATCCCGGGGGCGCAAACGAGCAGTACTTC. The chain joins TRBV6-5 to TRBJ2-7; D may match TRBD1 or TRBD2 (6 bases each). Germline CDR1 MNHEY, CDR2 SVGAGI. This CDR3 comprises 14 residues. V lost 3 bases and J lost 5, with 14 bases in between.

At least ten counts were recorded for this clonotype. The chain carries TRBV2 and TRBJ1-1, with no clear D. The CDR3 contains 12 residues. In germline, CDR1 is SNHLY, CDR2 FYNNEI. V was trimmed by 7 bases and J by 4 bases, leaving 10 bases between them. The CDR3 spells CASIGPRTEAFF. The DNA of the CDR3 is TGTGCCAGCATAGGACCCCGCACTGAAGCTTTCTTT.